Listed here are 22 T cell receptor beta chains from one sample, sequenced in a study of cytomegalovirus exposure and HLA in healthy donors. The PCR had 60 Vbeta and 13 Jbeta primers. Clones were read by immunoSEQ multiplex PCR, and TCRdb kept only the in-frame ones, dropping some. The table records fewer than 95,000 clones, about 69% of them present only once. Sequencing used PBMCs. These receptors were taken from a woman aged 40 to 55 in good health and CMV-seropositive.

The V and J genes are TRBV15 and TRBJ1-2; 9 nucleotides align to TRBD1. Germline V gene sequence: CDR1 LNHNV, CDR2 YYDKDF (reference sequence). This CDR3 contains 16 residues. J lost 2 bases, V lost 1 base, and 5 bases had no gene match. In DNA form, the CDR3 reads TGTGCCACCAGCAGAGGTAGTGGGACAGGGAACTATGGCTACACCTTC. It codes for CATSRGSGTGNYGYTF.

This CDR3 is CASSERGGLQETQYF. The CDR3 nucleotides read TGTGCCAGCAGTGAAAGAGGAGGGTTACAAGAGACCCAGTACTTC. The chain links TRBV2 to TRBJ2-5, with D perhaps TRBD2 (6 bases). Deletions cut 2 bases from V and 2 bases from J, with 12 bases between. CDR3 length: 15 amino acids. Per germline, CDR1 SNHLY and CDR2 FYNNEI.

The chain employs TRBV4-3 and TRBJ2-1, with D tentatively TRBD1 (6 bases). The CDR3 consists of 16 residues. V was cut by 3 bases and J by 3 bases, with 15 bases left in between. CDR1 LGHNA and CDR2 YSLEER come from the germline V gene. The CDR3 reads CASSQEFNRDYNEQFF. The CDR3, as DNA: TGCGCCAGCAGCCAGGAATTCAACAGGGACTACAATGAGCAGTTCTTC.

The V and J genes are TRBV15 and TRBJ1-3, with a weak D call TRBD1 (5 bases). The CDR3 has 15 residues. Germline assignment: CDR1 LNHNV and CDR2 YYDKDF (reference sequence). V dropped 4 bases and J dropped 0 bases, with 10 bases sitting between them. Here the CDR3 DNA reads TGTGCCACCAGCATGAGAACAGGCTCTGGAAACACCATATATTTT. Encoded protein: CATSMRTGSGNTIYF.

This clone has just one count. The CDR3 coding sequence is TGCAGCGTAAACGAAGGGACAGGTGTAGGGTACGAGCAGTACTTC. It is translated as CSVNEGTGVGYEQYF. The V gene is TRBV29-1, the J gene TRBJ2-7, with TRBD1 matching 8 bases. CDR1 is SQVTM, CDR2 ANQGSEA, per germline. The V gene end was trimmed by 6 bases and the J gene end by 4 bases; junction bases not matched to a gene: 14. The CDR3 runs to 15 residues.

The CDR3 sequence: CASSGTGGTPPTDTQYF. CDR3 nucleotides: TGTGCCAGCAGCGGTACCGGAGGTACCCCTCCGACAGATACGCAGTATTTT. V gene TRBV9 combines with J gene TRBJ2-3, with D possibly being TRBD2 (5 bases). Germline lookup yields CDR1 SGDLS and CDR2 YYNGEE. The CDR3 runs 17 residues. V was clipped by 3 bases and J by 3 bases, with 20 bases between them.

This clone was seen a few times. The CDR3 loop reads CASSYEQGLLNNEQFF. For the CDR3, the DNA is TGTGCCAGCAGTTACGAACAGGGTCTACTGAACAATGAGCAGTTCTTC. V gene TRBV6-5 combines with J gene TRBJ2-1; possibly TRBD1 for D (6 bases). V was pared by 2 bases and J by 5 bases, with 16 bases between. The CDR3 length is 16 residues. Germline V gene lookup returns CDR1 MNHEY and CDR2 SVGAGI.

This sequence joins TRBV11-2 and TRBJ1-1; tentatively, D is TRBD1 (6 bases). The length of the CDR3 is 16 residues. CDR1 SGHAT and CDR2 FQNNGV come from the germline V gene. The V gene lost 4 bases and the J gene lost 0 bases, with 15 bases spanning the gap. CDR3: CASSSTTGWMNTEAFF. DNA for the CDR3: TGTGCCAGCAGCTCAACGACAGGCTGGATGAACACTGAAGCTTTCTTT.

The V gene is TRBV7-9, the J gene TRBJ2-7; 9 nucleotides agree with TRBD1. The CDR3 has 15 amino acids. Germline assignment: CDR1 SEHNR and CDR2 FQNEAQ (reference sequence). V dropped 5 bases and J dropped 5; count of bases not matched to a gene: 10. CDR3 sequence: CASSDPGTGFDEQYF. CDR3 DNA: TGTGCCAGCAGCGACCCTGGGACAGGGTTCGACGAGCAGTACTTC.

In the case of this clone: The same CDR3 arises from other DNA sequences in this sample as well. The chain uses TRBV20-1 and TRBJ1-1; D gene uncertain. V was shortened by 1 base and J by 5 bases, with 5 bases between the two germline ends. CDR1 is DFQATT, CDR2 SNEGSKA, per germline (reference sequence). The CDR3 runs to 11 residues. The CDR3 bases are TGCAGTGCTAGAGGTCCGACTGAAGCTTTCTTT. Translating gives CSARGPTEAFF.

This clone appeared a single time. J is TRBJ1-6 and V is TRBV13; the match to TRBD1 covers 10 bases. Germline V gene sequence: CDR1 PRHDT, CDR2 FYEKMQ (reference sequence). CDR3 length: 15 amino acids. J gave up 5 bases and V 6 bases, and 4 bases lay outside the gene matches. The CDR3 sequence is CASRIGQGDNSPLHF. The CDR3 region has the DNA TGTGCCAGCAGAATCGGACAGGGGGATAATTCACCCCTCCACTTT.

This chain links TRBV7-9 with TRBJ1-1, with 8 bases identical to TRBD1. The germline V gene encodes CDR1 SEHNR and CDR2 FQNEAQ (reference sequence). This CDR3 spans 16 amino acids. Trimming removed 5 bases from V and 1 base from J; junction bases left unmatched: 9. Here the CDR3 DNA reads TGTGCCAGCAGCCTTGGACAGGGAAGTGGGAACACTGAAGCTTTCTTT. It encodes CASSLGQGSGNTEAFF.

The chain couples TRBV19 to TRBJ2-6, with D perhaps TRBD1 (5 bases). CDR1 and CDR2 (germline): LNHDA, SQIVND (reference sequence). The CDR3 has 17 residues. Trimming pared 1 base from V and 0 bases from J, leaving 10 bases between. The CDR3 protein is CASSIVRQNSGANVLTF. The CDR3 DNA reads TGTGCCAGTAGTATAGTCCGACAGAACTCTGGGGCCAACGTCCTGACTTTC.

DNA for the CDR3: TGCGCCAGCAGCCAGTCCGAGGGGGGACAGACTAACACTGAAGCTTTCTTT. Translation: CASSQSEGGQTNTEAFF. The rearrangement joins TRBV4-3 to TRBJ1-1, with 7 nucleotides matching TRBD1. J gave up 2 bases and V 3 bases, and 12 bases lay outside the gene matches. The CDR3 length is 17 residues. The germline CDR1 and CDR2 sequences are LGHNA and YSLEER.

V gene TRBV6-5 combines with J gene TRBJ1-2; D is possibly TRBD1 (6 bases). Germline CDR1 is MNHEY and CDR2 is SVGAGI. The V end was cut by 6 bases, the J end by 1 base, with 9 bases between. The CDR3 runs to 13 residues. The CDR3 sequence is CASRMDSNYGYTF. The CDR3 DNA sequence: TGTGCCAGCAGAATGGACAGTAACTATGGCTACACCTTC.

This chain joins TRBV27 and TRBJ2-2; D unclear. Germline values: CDR1 MNHEY, CDR2 SMNVEV (reference sequence). Trimming removed 0 bases from V and 4 bases from J, with 15 bases in between. The CDR3 is 17 amino acids. The CDR3 DNA reads TGTGCCAGCAGTTTATCGAGTAAGGCCGGAGCCACCGGGGAGCTGTTTTTT. This sequence encodes CASSLSSKAGATGELFF.

This clone was seen more than once but under ten times. The chain combines TRBV30 with TRBJ2-7; D unresolved. The V gene lost 1 base and the J gene lost 4 bases, with 8 bases spanning the gap. The CDR3 has 12 residues. CDR1 and CDR2 from the germline V gene are GTSNPN and SVGIG (reference sequence). The CDR3 protein is CAWSENRYEQYF. The CDR3 nucleotides are TGTGCCTGGAGTGAGAACAGATACGAGCAGTACTTC.

This clone was seen a handful of times. The chain joins TRBV7-9 to TRBJ1-5; D is uncertain. The V gene lost 1 base and the J gene lost 5 bases, with 3 bases spanning the gap. The CDR3 runs 12 residues. Germline V gene lookup returns CDR1 SEHNR and CDR2 FQNEAQ (reference sequence). The CDR3 sequence: CASSLDYQPQHF. CDR3 DNA: TGTGCCAGCAGCTTAGACTATCAGCCCCAGCATTTT. Based on the CDR3 plus reference TRBV7-9 and TRBJ1-5, the full variable domain is DTGVSQNPRHKITKRGQNVTFRCDPISEHNRLYWYRQTLGQGPEFLTYFQNEAQLEKSRLLSDRFSAERPKGSFSTLEIQRTEQGDSAMYLCASSLDYQPQHFGDGTRLSIL.

The chain uses TRBV7-2 and TRBJ2-7, with 10 bases fitting TRBD2. Looked up from germline, CDR1 is SGHTA and CDR2 is FQGNSA. V lost 5 bases, J lost 1 base, and 5 bases stayed unmatched. The CDR3 sequence is 15 residues long. DNA of the CDR3: TGTGCCAGCAGCCCCGGACTAGCGGCTTCCTACGAGCAGTACTTC. As protein: CASSPGLAASYEQYF.

The table lists this clone with a few counts. The V and J genes are TRBV4-3 and TRBJ1-5, with D perhaps matching TRBD1 (6 bases). CDR3 length equals 15 residues. V lost 5 bases and J 0 bases, leaving 11 bases between the germline ends. Looked up from germline, CDR1 is LGHNA and CDR2 is YSLEER. The CDR3 DNA sequence: TGCGCCAGCAGCTTGGACAGAAATAGCAATCAGCCCCAGCATTTT. Translating gives CASSLDRNSNQPQHF.

This chain uses TRBV5-6 with TRBJ1-1; no reliable D call. The germline V and J ends were trimmed by 4 bases and 1 base, with 8 bases remaining between them. Germline loops: CDR1 SGHDT, CDR2 YYEEEE. This CDR3 has 13 amino acids. The chain's CDR3 is CASSESGNTEAFF. The CDR3, as DNA: TGTGCCAGCAGCGAGAGCGGGAACACTGAAGCTTTCTTT.

V usage is TRBV28 and J usage is TRBJ1-5; tentative D call: TRBD1 (5 bases). Trimming left V 4 bases short and J 9 bases short, with 16 bases between. The CDR3 contains 14 residues. The V gene's germline CDR1 is MDHEN and CDR2 SYDVKM. Written as DNA, the CDR3 is TGTGCCAGCAGTTCCTTATCAGGGTCGCGGCCCCAGCATTTT. This sequence encodes CASSSLSGSRPQHF. Full variable domain (rest looked up from reference TRBV28 and TRBJ1-5): DVKVTQSSRYLVKRTGEKVFLECVQDMDHENMFWYRQDPGLGLRLIYFSYDVKMKEKGDIPEGYSVSREKKERFSLILESASTNQTSMYLCASSSLSGSRPQHFGDGTRLSIL.